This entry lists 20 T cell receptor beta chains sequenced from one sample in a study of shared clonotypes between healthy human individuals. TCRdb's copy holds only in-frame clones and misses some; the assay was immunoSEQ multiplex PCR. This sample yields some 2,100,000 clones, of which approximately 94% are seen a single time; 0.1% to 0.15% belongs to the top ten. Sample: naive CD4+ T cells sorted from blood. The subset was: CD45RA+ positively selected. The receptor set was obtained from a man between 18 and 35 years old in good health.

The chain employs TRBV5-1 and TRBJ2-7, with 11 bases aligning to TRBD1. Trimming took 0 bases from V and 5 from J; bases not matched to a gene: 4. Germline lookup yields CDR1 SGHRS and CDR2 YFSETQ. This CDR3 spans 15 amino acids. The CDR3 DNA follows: TGCGCCAGCAGCTTGGTCGGACAGGGGGCTAACGAGCAGTACTTC. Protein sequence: CASSLVGQGANEQYF.

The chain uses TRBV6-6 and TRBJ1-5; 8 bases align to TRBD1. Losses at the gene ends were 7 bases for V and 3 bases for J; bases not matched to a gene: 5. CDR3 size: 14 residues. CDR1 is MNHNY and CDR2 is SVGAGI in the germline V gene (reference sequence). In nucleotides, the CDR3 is TGTGCCAGCAAGACGGGACAGGTCAATCAGCCCCAGCATTTT. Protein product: CASKTGQVNQPQHF.

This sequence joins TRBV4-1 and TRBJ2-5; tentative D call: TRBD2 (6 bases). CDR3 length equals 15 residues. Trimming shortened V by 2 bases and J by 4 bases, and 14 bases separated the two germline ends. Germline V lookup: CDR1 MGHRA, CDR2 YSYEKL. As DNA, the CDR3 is TGCGCCAGCAGCCAACCGGGACTTAAATTAGAGACCCAGTACTTC. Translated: CASSQPGLKLETQYF.

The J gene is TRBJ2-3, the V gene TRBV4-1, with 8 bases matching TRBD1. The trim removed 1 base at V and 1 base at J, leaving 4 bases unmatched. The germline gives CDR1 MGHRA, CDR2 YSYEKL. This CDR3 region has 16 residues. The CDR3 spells CASSQADRAGTDTQYF. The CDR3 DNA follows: TGCGCCAGCAGCCAAGCGGACAGGGCGGGCACAGATACGCAGTATTTT.

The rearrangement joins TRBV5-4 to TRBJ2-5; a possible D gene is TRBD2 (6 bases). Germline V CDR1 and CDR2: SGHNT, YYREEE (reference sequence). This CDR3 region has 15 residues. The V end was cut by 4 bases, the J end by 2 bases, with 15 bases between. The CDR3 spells CASSPRDGGQETQYF. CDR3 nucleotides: TGTGCCAGCAGCCCCCGGGACGGGGGTCAAGAGACCCAGTACTTC.

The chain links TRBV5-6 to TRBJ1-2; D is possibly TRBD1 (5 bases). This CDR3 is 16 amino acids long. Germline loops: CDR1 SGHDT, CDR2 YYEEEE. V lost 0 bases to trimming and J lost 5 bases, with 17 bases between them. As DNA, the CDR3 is TGTGCCAGCAGCTTGGTCACGGCGGGGCGCGGATATGGCTACACCTTC. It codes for CASSLVTAGRGYGYTF.

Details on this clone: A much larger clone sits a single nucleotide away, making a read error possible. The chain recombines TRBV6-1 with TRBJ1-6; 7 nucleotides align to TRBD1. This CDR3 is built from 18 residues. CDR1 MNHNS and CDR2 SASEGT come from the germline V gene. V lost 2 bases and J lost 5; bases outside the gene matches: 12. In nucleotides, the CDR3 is TGTGCCAGCAGTGAATATACCCTTGTCGGACAGGATAATTCACCCCTCCACTTT. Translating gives CASSEYTLVGQDNSPLHF.

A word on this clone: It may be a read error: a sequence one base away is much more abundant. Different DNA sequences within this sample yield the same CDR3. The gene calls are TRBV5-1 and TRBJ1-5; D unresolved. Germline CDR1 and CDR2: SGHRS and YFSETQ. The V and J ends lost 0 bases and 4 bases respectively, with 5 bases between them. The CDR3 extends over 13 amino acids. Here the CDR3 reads CASSLDRNQPQHF. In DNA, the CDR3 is TGCGCCAGCAGCTTGGATAGAAATCAGCCCCAGCATTTT.

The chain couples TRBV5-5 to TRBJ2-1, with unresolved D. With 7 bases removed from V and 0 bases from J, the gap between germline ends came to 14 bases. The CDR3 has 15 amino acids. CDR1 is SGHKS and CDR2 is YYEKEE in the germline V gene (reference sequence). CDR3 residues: CASGPGSSSYNEQFF. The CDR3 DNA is TGTGCCAGCGGGCCAGGCTCAAGCTCCTACAATGAGCAGTTCTTC.

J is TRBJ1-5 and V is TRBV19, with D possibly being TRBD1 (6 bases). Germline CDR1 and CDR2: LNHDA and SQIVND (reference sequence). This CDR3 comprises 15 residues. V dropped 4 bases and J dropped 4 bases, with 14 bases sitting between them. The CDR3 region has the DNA TGTGCCAGTAGTAGCGGGCCGAGGGGGAATCAGCCCCAGCATTTT. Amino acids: CASSSGPRGNQPQHF.

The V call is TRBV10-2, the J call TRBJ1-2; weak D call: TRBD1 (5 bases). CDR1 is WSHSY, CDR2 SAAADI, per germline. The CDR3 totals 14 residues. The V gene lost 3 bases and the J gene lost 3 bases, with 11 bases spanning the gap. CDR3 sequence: CASSDQGWDYGYTF. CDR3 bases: TGCGCCAGCAGTGACCAGGGTTGGGACTATGGCTACACCTTC.

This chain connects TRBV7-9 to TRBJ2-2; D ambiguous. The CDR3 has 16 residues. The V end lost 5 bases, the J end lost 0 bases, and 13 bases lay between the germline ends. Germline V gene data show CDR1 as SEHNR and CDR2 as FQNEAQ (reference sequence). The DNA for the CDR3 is TGTGCCAGCAGCCCCCCGGTCCCAGCGAACACCGGGGAGCTGTTTTTT. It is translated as CASSPPVPANTGELFF. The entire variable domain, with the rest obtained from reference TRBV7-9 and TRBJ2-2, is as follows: DTGVSQNPRHKITKRGQNVTFRCDPISEHNRLYWYRQTLGQGPEFLTYFQNEAQLEKSRLLSDRFSAERPKGSFSTLEIQRTEQGDSAMYLCASSPPVPANTGELFFGEGSRLTVL.

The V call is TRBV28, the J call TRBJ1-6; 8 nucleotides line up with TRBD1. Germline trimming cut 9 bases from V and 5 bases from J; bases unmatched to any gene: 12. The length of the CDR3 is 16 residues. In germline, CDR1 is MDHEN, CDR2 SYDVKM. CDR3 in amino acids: CASSGGETGDNSPLHF. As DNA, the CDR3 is TGTGCCAGTTCTGGCGGAGAGACAGGGGATAATTCACCCCTCCACTTT.

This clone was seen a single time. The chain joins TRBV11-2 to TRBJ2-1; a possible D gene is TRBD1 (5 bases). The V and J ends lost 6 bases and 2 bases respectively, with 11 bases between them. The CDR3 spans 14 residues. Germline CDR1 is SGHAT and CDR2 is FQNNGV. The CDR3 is CASRSTATYNEQFF. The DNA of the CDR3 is TGTGCCAGCAGGTCGACAGCGACCTACAATGAGCAGTTCTTC.

CDR3 bases: TGTGCCTGGAGTGTAGGTCCGGGCGTCCACGAGCAGTACTTC. It specifies CAWSVGPGVHEQYF. This sequence joins TRBV30 and TRBJ2-5; D is uncertain. Gene TRBJ2-7 matches the end of the DNA better, so the J call may be wrong. The germline V gene has CDR1 GTSNPN and CDR2 SVGIG (reference sequence). The CDR3 is 14 amino acids.

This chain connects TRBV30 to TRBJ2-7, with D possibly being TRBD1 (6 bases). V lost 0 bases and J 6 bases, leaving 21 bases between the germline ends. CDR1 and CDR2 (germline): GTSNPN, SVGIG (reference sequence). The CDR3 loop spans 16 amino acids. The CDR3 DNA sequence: TGTGCCTGGAGTGTAGGTTTTGGCAGGGGTTTAGTCGAGCAGTACTTC. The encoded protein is CAWSVGFGRGLVEQYF.

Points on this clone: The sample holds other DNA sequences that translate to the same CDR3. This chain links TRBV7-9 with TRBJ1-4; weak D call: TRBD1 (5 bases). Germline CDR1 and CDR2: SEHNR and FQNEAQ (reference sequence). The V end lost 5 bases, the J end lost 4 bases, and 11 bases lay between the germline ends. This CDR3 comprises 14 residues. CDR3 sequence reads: CASSLGQGNEKLFF. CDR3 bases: TGTGCCAGCAGCCTTGGCCAGGGTAATGAAAAACTGTTTTTT.

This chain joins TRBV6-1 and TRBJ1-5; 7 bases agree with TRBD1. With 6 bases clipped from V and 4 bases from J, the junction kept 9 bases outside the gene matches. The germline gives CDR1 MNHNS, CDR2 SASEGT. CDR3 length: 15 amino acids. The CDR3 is CASRPGGNGNQPQHF. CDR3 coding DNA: TGTGCCAGCAGGCCAGGGGGGAACGGGAATCAGCCCCAGCATTTT.

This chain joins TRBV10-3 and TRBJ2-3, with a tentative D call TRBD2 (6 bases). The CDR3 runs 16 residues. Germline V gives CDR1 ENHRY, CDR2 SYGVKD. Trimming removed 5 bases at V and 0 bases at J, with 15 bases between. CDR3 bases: TGTGCCATCAGTCGCCAAAGCGGACTAAGCACAGATACGCAGTATTTT. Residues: CAISRQSGLSTDTQYF.

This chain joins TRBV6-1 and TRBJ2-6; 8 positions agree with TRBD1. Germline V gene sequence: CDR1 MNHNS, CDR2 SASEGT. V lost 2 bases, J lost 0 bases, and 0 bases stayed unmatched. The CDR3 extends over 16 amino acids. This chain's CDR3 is CASSETGGSGANVLTF. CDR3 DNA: TGTGCCAGCAGTGAAACAGGGGGCTCTGGGGCCAACGTCCTGACTTTC.